Listed below are T cell receptor beta chains from one sample, sequenced in a study of shared clonotypes between healthy human individuals. Only in-frame clones appear in the TCRdb table, and some are missing; sequencing was by immunoSEQ multiplex PCR. The table lists about 870,000 clones, around 92% of them singletons. Sequencing used naive CD8+ T cells sorted from blood. The receptors were gathered from a man younger than 45 in good health. Both conserved end residues are part of each CDR3. Each record gives: J gene, V gene, CDR3 protein.

j_call: TRBJ1-2
v_call: TRBV28
cdr3_aa: CASRIGTGDIPNYGYTF

j_call: TRBJ2-5
v_call: TRBV10-1
cdr3_aa: CASSDRLEETQYF

j_call: TRBJ1-1
v_call: TRBV6-5
cdr3_aa: CASSYALGDTEAFF

j_call: .
v_call: TRBV4-2
cdr3_aa: CASSPFGTGAYEQYF

j_call: TRBJ2-1
v_call: TRBV27
cdr3_aa: CASSFDGRGDDEQFF

j_call: TRBJ2-7
v_call: TRBV28
cdr3_aa: CASNRYSYEQYF

j_call: TRBJ1-1
v_call: TRBV7-6
cdr3_aa: CASSLGGGTEAFF

j_call: TRBJ2-7
v_call: TRBV11-2
cdr3_aa: CASSLVGGLGEQYF

j_call: TRBJ2-7
v_call: TRBV7-9
cdr3_aa: CASSLFTGDTYEQYF

j_call: TRBJ2-1
v_call: TRBV11-2
cdr3_aa: CASSFIREDYNEQFF

j_call: TRBJ2-7
v_call: TRBV27
cdr3_aa: CASSLSKREQYF

j_call: TRBJ2-1
v_call: TRBV6-5
cdr3_aa: CASSYSNGPEQFF

j_call: TRBJ1-3
v_call: TRBV2
cdr3_aa: CASPGTGPGNTIYF

j_call: TRBJ2-1
v_call: TRBV7-9
cdr3_aa: CASSLEGTGRSSYNEQFF

j_call: TRBJ2-3
v_call: TRBV5-6
cdr3_aa: CASSLSGTDTQYF

j_call: TRBJ2-7
v_call: TRBV21-1
cdr3_aa: CASSKCIASGRVPPLYEQYF

j_call: TRBJ2-5
v_call: TRBV18
cdr3_aa: CASSAMLGGRETQYF

j_call: TRBJ2-7
v_call: TRBV19
cdr3_aa: CASSSSGSPYEQYF

j_call: TRBJ1-2
v_call: TRBV30
cdr3_aa: CAGTQGSEFYGYTF

j_call: TRBJ2-2
v_call: TRBV25-1
cdr3_aa: CASSEPRTSGVGELFF